The 12 T cell receptor beta chains presented below share a single source sample, sequenced in a study of OX40 agonist ivuxolimab in advanced cancers. Method: immunoSEQ multiplex PCR; TCRdb's copy keeps in-frame clones and lacks some. The table has 25,000 to 40,000 clones, more than 75% seen once. Material: CD4+ or CD8+ T cells sorted from blood, obtained in a trial of the OX40 agonist ivuxolimab. The receptors were sampled from an adult with an advanced solid tumor such as melanoma, head and neck, liver or kidney cancer.

The chain couples TRBV4-1 to TRBJ2-7; D is uncertain. The germline V gene encodes CDR1 MGHRA and CDR2 YSYEKL. V was cut by 1 base and J by 1 base, with 8 bases left in between. This CDR3 is 14 amino acids long. CDR3 loop: CASSQGARSYEQYF. Written as DNA, the CDR3 is TGCGCCAGCAGCCAAGGTGCCAGGTCCTACGAGCAGTACTTC.

This rearrangement joins TRBV19 to TRBJ1-5; D gene ambiguous. This CDR3 is built from 13 residues. The germline V gene encodes CDR1 LNHDA and CDR2 SQIVND (reference sequence). V was shortened by 4 bases and J by 4 bases, with 8 bases between the two germline ends. DNA of the CDR3: TGTGCCAGTAGTACTATGGGAAATCAGCCCCAGCATTTT. Translation gives CASSTMGNQPQHF.

The rearrangement uses TRBV5-8 and TRBJ1-1; no reliable D call. The CDR3 length is 15 residues. V lost 0 bases and J lost 0, with 9 bases in between. Germline V gene data show CDR1 as SGHTS and CDR2 as YDEGEE. CDR3 bases: TGTGCCAGCAGCTTGGGCCGTGGGATGAACACTGAAGCTTTCTTT. This codes for CASSLGRGMNTEAFF.

This clone was counted between two and nine times. J is TRBJ2-1 and V is TRBV7-9; 15 bases fit TRBD2. CDR1 and CDR2 (germline): SEHNR, FQNEAQ (reference sequence). The V segment lost 2 bases and the J segment 5 bases; nucleotides outside the gene matches: 4. The CDR3 consists of 17 residues. The CDR3 sequence is CASSLSGTSGGNNEQFF. The DNA for the CDR3 is TGTGCCAGCAGCTTATCCGGGACTAGCGGGGGGAACAATGAGCAGTTCTTC.

The J gene is TRBJ2-7, the V gene TRBV9; 7 nucleotides agree with TRBD1. Trimming cost V 3 bases and J 5 bases; bases outside gene matches: 11. This CDR3 is 15 amino acids long. CDR1 is SGDLS and CDR2 is YYNGEE in the germline V gene. The CDR3 here is CASSGPPTGYHEQYF. CDR3 DNA: TGTGCCAGCAGCGGCCCACCGACAGGGTACCACGAGCAGTACTTC.

V gene TRBV28 combines with J gene TRBJ2-7; 9 bases are a match to TRBD1. Per the germline V gene, CDR1 is MDHEN and CDR2 is SYDVKM. This CDR3 is 15 amino acids long. V lost 6 bases to trimming and J lost 1 base; unmatched junction nucleotides: 7. Here the CDR3 DNA reads TGTGCCAGCAGAGAGACCGGGACAGGGTCCTACGAGCAGTACTTC. Translated, it gives CASRETGTGSYEQYF.

The gene calls are TRBV20-1 and TRBJ1-1, with no clear D. V lost 7 bases to trimming and J lost 1 base, with 7 bases between them. CDR1 is DFQATT, CDR2 SNEGSKA, per germline (reference sequence). The CDR3 has 11 amino acids. As DNA, the CDR3 is TGCAGTGGGAACAAGAACACTGAAGCTTTCTTT. This sequence encodes CSGNKNTEAFF.

The chain links TRBV13 to TRBJ2-6; 7 bases are shared with TRBD1. This CDR3 is built from 16 residues. The V segment lost 4 bases and the J segment 3 bases; nucleotides outside the gene matches: 6. Looked up from germline, CDR1 is PRHDT and CDR2 is FYEKMQ (reference sequence). CDR3 region: CASSSKTGYGANVLTF. For the CDR3, the DNA is TGTGCCAGCAGCTCAAAGACAGGGTATGGGGCCAACGTCCTGACTTTC.

The CDR3 protein is CASSLFGVEQYF. The CDR3 nucleotides read TGTGCCAGCAGTTTATTCGGGGTCGAGCAGTACTTC. The rearrangement links TRBV28 to TRBJ2-7; tentative D call: TRBD2 (5 bases). The CDR3 consists of 12 residues. Germline CDR1 MDHEN, CDR2 SYDVKM. With 1 base removed from V and 6 bases from J, the gap between germline ends came to 7 bases.

The gene calls are TRBV2 and TRBJ2-5, with D perhaps matching TRBD1 or TRBD2 (6 bases each). CDR3 length equals 15 residues. The germline V gene has CDR1 SNHLY and CDR2 FYNNEI. Trimming took off 1 base at V and 2 bases at J, with 11 bases between the two ends. CDR3 sequence reads: CASSEGGGWQETQYF. In DNA form, the CDR3 reads TGTGCCAGCAGTGAAGGAGGGGGGTGGCAAGAGACCCAGTACTTC. Drawing the rest from reference TRBV2 and TRBJ2-5, the complete variable domain is EPEVTQTPSHQVTQMGQEVILRCVPISNHLYFYWYRQILGQKVEFLVSFYNNEISEKSEIFDDQFSVERPDGSNFTLKIRSTKLEDSAMYFCASSEGGGWQETQYFGPGTRLLVL.

By share, this clone ranks as medium-sized. This sequence joins TRBV18 and TRBJ1-1; D remains unclear. Trimming shortened V by 10 bases and J by 6 bases, and 15 bases separated the two germline ends. Germline assignment: CDR1 KGHSH and CDR2 LQKENI. There are 12 residues in the CDR3. As DNA, the CDR3 is TGTGCCACCGCCGGTATGTCCGCTGAAGCTTTCTTT. As protein: CATAGMSAEAFF.

This chain joins TRBV5-5 and TRBJ2-7, with TRBD1 matching 7 bases. With 5 bases clipped from V and 3 bases from J, the junction kept 5 bases outside the gene matches. Germline V gene lookup returns CDR1 SGHKS and CDR2 YYEKEE (reference sequence). This CDR3 has 13 residues. The chain's CDR3 is CASRDGTVYEQYF. In DNA, the CDR3 is TGTGCCAGCAGGGATGGGACAGTCTACGAGCAGTACTTC.